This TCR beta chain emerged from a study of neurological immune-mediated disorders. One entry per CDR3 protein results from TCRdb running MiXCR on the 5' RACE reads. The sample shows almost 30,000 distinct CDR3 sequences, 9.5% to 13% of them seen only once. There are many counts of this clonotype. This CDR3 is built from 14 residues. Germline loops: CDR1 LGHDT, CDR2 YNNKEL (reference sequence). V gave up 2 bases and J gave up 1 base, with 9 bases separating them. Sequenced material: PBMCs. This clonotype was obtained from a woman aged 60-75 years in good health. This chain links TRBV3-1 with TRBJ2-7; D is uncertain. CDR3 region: CASSQQRISYEQYF. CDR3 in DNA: TGTGCCAGCAGCCAACAAAGGATTTCCTACGAGCAGTACTTC.